This entry describes one T cell receptor (beta chain). This specimen belongs to a study of Graves' ophthalmopathy and Graves' hyperthyroidism. The sequenced template was RNA, covering the TCR beta CDR3 region. A first-round RT-PCR used HTBI primers, followed by a second-round multiplex PCR. TCRdb reanalysed the multiplex PCR reads using MiXCR and keeps one entry per CDR3 protein. The top ten clones hold over 7.5% of a sample with about 210,000 distinct CDR3 sequences, less than 30% of them seen once. The V segment lost 3 bases and the J segment 5 bases; nucleotides outside the gene matches: 7. The CDR3 consists of 15 residues. Looked up from germline, CDR1 is KGHDR and CDR2 is SFDVKD.

Sequencing used peripheral blood. The clonotype originates from a middle-aged man with Graves' ophthalmopathy. The V gene is TRBV24-1, the J gene TRBJ2-7; 9 nucleotides line up with TRBD2. The CDR3 protein is CATSDAPGTSHEQYF. The CDR3 bases are TGTGCCACCAGTGATGCCCCGGGGACTAGCCACGAGCAGTACTTC.